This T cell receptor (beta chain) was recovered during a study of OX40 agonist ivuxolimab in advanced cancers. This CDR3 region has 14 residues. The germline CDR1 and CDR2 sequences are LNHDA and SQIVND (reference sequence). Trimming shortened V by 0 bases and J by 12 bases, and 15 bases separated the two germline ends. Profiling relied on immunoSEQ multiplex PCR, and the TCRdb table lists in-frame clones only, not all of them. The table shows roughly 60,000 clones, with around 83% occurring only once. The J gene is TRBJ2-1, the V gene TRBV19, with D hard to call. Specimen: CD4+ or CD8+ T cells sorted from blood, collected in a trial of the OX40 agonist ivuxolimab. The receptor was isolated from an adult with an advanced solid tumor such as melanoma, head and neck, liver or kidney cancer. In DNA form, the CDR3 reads TGTGCCAGTAGTATAGATCGGGTTTTCGAGAGGCAGTTCTTC. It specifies CASSIDRVFERQFF. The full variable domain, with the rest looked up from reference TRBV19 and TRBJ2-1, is DGGITQSPKYLFRKEGQNVTLSCEQNLNHDAMYWYRQDPGQGLRLIYYSQIVNDFQKGDIAEGYSVSREKKESFPLTVTSAQKNPTAFYLCASSIDRVFERQFFGPGTRLTVL.